This T cell receptor beta chain was retrieved from a study of blood T cell repertoires in COVID-19. Study context: Donors in the United States, Italy and Spain gave samples during acute or convalescent COVID-19.

Trimming removed 3 bases from V and 10 bases from J, with 16 bases in between. This CDR3 contains 14 residues. Looked up from germline, CDR1 is SEHNR and CDR2 is FQNEAQ (reference sequence). Only in-frame clones appear in the TCRdb table, and some are missing; sequencing was by immunoSEQ multiplex PCR. This sample has approximately 14,000 clones, with approximately 82% found just once. The TCR was taken from a middle-aged man with active or convalescent COVID-19. Sequencing was performed on peripheral blood. This chain uses TRBV7-9 with TRBJ2-1; maybe TRBD2 (5 bases). The CDR3 DNA is TGTGCCAGCAGCTTCGACGTTAATCAGCGGGAGCAGTTCTTC. Amino acids: CASSFDVNQREQFF.